This TCR beta chain is from a study of blood T cell repertoires in COVID-19. In the authors' methods: Amplification with reference gene primers provided the estimates of nucleated cell counts. This table comes from immunoSEQ multiplex PCR, and its TCRdb copy is limited to in-frame clones, with some not included. V, J and clone size were drawn from that table, and D and trimming were deduced from the DNA. This table holds about 200,000 clones, 85% to 90% found once. This clone occurred a few times. The V gene's germline CDR1 is LGHNA and CDR2 YNFKEQ. The CDR3 totals 15 residues. The junction had 3 bases not matched to a gene; V was cut back by 0 bases and J by 4 bases.

The chain is built from TRBV4-2 and TRBJ1-1; 9 nucleotides align to TRBD1. The TCR comes from a man younger than 45 who had recovered from COVID-19. Sequencing was performed on PBMCs or T cells enriched from blood (not recorded which). In nucleotides, the CDR3 is TGTGCCAGCAGCCAAGATGAGGGACAGGGCACTGAAGCTTTCTTT. It translates to CASSQDEGQGTEAFF.